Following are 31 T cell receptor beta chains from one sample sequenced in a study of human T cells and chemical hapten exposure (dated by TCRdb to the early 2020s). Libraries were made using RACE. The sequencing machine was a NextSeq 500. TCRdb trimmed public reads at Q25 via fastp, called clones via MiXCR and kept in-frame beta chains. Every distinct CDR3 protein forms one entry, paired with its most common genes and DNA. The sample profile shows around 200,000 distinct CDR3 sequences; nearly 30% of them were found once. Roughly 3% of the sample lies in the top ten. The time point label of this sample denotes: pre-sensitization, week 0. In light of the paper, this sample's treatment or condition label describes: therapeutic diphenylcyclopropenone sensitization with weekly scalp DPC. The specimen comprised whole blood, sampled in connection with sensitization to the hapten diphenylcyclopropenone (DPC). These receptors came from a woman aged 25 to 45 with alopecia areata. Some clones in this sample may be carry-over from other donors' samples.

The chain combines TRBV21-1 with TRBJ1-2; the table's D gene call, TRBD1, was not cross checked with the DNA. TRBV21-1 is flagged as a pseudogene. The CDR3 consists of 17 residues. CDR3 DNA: TGTGCCAGCGGGAAGGCTGGACAGGGGGCCTTAGACTATGGCTACACCTTC. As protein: CASGKAGQGALDYGYTF.

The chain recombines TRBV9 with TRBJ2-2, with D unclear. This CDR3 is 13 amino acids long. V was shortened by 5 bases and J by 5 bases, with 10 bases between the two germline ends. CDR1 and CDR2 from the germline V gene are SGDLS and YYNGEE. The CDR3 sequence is CASSYLATGELFF. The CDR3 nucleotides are TGTGCCAGCAGTTATCTGGCTACCGGGGAGCTGTTTTTT. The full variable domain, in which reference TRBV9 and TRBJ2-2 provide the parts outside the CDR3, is DSGVTQTPKHLITATGQRVTLRCSPRSGDLSVYWYQQSLDQGLQFLIQYYNGEERAKGNILERFSAQQFPDLHSELNLSSLELGDSALYFCASSYLATGELFFGEGSRLTVL.

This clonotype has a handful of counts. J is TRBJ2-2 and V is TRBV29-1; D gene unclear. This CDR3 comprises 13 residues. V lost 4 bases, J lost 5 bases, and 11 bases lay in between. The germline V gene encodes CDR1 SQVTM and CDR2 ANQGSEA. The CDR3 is CSVGPRGTGELFF. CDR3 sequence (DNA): TGCAGCGTTGGACCGCGTGGAACCGGGGAGCTGTTTTTT.

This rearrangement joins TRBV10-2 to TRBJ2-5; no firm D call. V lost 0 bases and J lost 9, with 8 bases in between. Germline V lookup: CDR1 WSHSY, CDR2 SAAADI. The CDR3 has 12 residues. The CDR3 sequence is CASSESGLAQYF. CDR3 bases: TGCGCCAGCAGTGAGTCGGGATTAGCCCAGTACTTC.

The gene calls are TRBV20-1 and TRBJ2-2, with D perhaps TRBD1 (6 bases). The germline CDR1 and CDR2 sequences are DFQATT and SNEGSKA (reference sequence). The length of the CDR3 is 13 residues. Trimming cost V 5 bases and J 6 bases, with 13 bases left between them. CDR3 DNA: TGCAGTGCTGGGGACATCTATTCCGGGGAGCTGTTTTTT. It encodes CSAGDIYSGELFF.

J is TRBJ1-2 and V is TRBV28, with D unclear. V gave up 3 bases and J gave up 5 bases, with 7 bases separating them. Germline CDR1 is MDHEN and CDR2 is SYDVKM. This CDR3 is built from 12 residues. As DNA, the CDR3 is TGTGCCAGCAGTTTGGCGGAATATGGCTACACCTTC. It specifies CASSLAEYGYTF.

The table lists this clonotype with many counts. The CDR3 nucleotides read TGTGCCAGCGACTCCCTTGGGGCAAATGAGCAGTTCTTC. Translated: CASDSLGANEQFF. The J gene is TRBJ2-1, the V gene TRBV28, with a weak D call TRBD1 (5 bases). CDR1 is MDHEN, CDR2 SYDVKM, per germline. This CDR3 has 13 amino acids. The V end was cut by 8 bases, the J end by 7 bases, with 15 bases between.

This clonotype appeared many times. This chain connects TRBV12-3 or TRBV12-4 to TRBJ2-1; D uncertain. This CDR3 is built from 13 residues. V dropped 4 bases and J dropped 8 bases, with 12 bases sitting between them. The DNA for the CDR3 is TGTGCCAGCAGTTCCGGCGATTTCGATGAGCAGTTCTTC. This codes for CASSSGDFDEQFF.

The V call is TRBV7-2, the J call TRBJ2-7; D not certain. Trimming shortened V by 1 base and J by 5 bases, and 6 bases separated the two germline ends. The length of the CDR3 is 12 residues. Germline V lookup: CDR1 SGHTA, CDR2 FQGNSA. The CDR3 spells CASSLVGHEQYF. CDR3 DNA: TGTGCCAGCAGCTTAGTAGGCCACGAGCAGTACTTC.

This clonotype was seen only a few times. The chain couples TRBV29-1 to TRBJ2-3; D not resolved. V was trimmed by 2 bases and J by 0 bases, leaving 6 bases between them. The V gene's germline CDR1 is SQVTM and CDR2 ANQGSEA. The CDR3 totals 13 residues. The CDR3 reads CSVELGSTDTQYF. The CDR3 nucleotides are TGCAGCGTTGAACTAGGGAGCACAGATACGCAGTATTTT.

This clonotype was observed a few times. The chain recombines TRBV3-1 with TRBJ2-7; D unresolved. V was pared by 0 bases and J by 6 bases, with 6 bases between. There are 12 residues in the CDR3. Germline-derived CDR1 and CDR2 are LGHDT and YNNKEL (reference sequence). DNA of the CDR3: TGTGCCAGCAGCCAAGATCCGACCGAGCAGTACTTC. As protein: CASSQDPTEQYF.

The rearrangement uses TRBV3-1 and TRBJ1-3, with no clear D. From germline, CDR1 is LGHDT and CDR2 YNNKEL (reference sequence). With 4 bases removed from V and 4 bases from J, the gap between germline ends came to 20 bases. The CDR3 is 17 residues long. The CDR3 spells CASSPQAQSGLGNTIYF. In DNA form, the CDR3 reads TGTGCCAGCAGCCCCCAGGCGCAGTCTGGGCTGGGAAACACCATATATTTT.

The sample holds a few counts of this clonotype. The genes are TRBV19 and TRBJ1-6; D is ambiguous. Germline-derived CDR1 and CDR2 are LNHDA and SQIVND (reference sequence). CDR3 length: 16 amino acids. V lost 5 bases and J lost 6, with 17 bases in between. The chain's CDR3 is CASSDPGRSPNSPLHF. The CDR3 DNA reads TGTGCCAGTAGTGACCCGGGGAGATCGCCTAATTCACCCCTCCACTTT. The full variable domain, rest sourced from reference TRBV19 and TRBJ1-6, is DGGITQSPKYLFRKEGQNVTLSCEQNLNHDAMYWYRQDPGQGLRLIYYSQIVNDFQKGDIAEGYSVSREKKESFPLTVTSAQKNPTAFYLCASSDPGRSPNSPLHFGNGTRLTVT.

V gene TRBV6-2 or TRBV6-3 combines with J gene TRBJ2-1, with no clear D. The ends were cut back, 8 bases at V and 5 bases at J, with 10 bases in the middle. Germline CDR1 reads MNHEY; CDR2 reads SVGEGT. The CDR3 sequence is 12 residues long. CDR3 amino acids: CASATLHNEQFF. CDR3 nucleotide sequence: TGTGCCAGCGCCACCCTCCACAATGAGCAGTTCTTC.

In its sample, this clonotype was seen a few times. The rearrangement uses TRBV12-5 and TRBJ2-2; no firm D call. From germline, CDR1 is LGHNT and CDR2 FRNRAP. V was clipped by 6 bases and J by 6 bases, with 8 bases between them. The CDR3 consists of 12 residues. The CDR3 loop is CASGDAAGELFF. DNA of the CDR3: TGTGCTAGTGGCGACGCTGCCGGGGAGCTGTTTTTT.

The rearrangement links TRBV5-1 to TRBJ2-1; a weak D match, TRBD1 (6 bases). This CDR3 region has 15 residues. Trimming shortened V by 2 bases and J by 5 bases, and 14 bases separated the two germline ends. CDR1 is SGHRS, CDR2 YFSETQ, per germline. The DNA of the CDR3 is TGCGCCAGCAGCTTAACAGGGAAAGCGAACAATGAGCAGTTCTTC. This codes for CASSLTGKANNEQFF.

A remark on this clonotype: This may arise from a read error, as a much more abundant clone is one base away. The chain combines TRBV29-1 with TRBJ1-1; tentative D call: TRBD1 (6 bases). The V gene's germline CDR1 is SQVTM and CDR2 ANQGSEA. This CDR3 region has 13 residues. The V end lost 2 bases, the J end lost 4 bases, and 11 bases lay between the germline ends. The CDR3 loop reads CSVEKGGATEAFF. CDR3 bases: TGCAGCGTTGAAAAAGGGGGGGCCACTGAAGCTTTCTTT.

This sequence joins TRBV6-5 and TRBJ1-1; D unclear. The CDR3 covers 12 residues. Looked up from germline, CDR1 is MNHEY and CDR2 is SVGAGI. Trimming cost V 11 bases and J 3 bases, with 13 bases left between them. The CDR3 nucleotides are TGTGCCTTACGAAGGGTGGACACTGAAGCTTTCTTT. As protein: CALRRVDTEAFF.

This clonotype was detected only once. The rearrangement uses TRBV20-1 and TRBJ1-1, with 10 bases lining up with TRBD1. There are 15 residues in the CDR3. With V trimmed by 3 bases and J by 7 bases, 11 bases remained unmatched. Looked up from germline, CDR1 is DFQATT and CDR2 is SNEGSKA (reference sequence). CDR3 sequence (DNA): TGCAGTGCTAGTCGGGGACAGGGGCTGAGGAATGAAGCTTTCTTT. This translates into CSASRGQGLRNEAFF.

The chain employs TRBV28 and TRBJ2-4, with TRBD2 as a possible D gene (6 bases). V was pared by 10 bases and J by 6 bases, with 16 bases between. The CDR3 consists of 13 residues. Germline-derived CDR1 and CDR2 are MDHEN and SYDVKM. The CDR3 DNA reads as TGTGCCACCGATGGGGGGACGGTAAACATTCAGTACTTC. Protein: CATDGGTVNIQYF. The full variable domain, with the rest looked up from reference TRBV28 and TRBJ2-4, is DVKVTQSSRYLVKRTGEKVFLECVQDMDHENMFWYRQDPGLGLRLIYFSYDVKMKEKGDIPEGYSVSREKKERFSLILESASTNQTSMYLCATDGGTVNIQYFGAGTRLSVL.

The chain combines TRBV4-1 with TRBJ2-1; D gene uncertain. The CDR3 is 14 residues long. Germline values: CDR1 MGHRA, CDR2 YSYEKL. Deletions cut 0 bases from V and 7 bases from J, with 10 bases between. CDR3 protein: CASSQENFGNEQFF. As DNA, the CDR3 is TGCGCCAGCAGCCAAGAGAATTTCGGAAATGAGCAGTTCTTC.

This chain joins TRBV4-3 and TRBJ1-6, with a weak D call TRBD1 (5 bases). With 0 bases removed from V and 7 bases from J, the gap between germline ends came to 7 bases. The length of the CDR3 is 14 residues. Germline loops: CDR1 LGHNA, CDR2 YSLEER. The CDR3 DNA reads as TGCGCCAGCAGCCAAGACAGGGCGAATTCACCCCTCCACTTT. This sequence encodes CASSQDRANSPLHF.

The CDR3 DNA reads TGTGCCAGCAGCTTTCCCAGCGGGGGGCGCAATGAGCAGTTCTTC. Protein: CASSFPSGGRNEQFF. The chain joins TRBV7-6 to TRBJ2-1, with 9 bases that match TRBD2. The J segment lost 6 bases and the V segment lost 3 bases, leaving 6 bases of the junction unmatched. CDR3 length equals 15 residues. Germline V gene data show CDR1 as SGHVS and CDR2 as FNYEAQ.

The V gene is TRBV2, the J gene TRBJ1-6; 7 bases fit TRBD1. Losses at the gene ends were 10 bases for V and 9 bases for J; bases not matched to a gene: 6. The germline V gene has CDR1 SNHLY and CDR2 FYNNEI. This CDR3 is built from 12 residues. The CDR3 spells CATTTGPSPLHF. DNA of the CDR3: TGTGCCACCACGACAGGGCCTTCACCCCTCCACTTT.

The CDR3 region has the DNA TGTGCCAGCAGCTTAGCTCTAGCGACTCGTAATGAGCAGTTCTTC. This encodes CASSLALATRNEQFF. This chain joins TRBV7-9 and TRBJ2-1; maybe TRBD2 (6 bases). Germline V gives CDR1 SEHNR, CDR2 FQNEAQ (reference sequence). The CDR3 is 15 amino acids. V lost 0 bases, J lost 7 bases, and 13 bases lay in between.

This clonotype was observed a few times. Here the CDR3 reads CASRLAQGTEQFF. The CDR3 coding sequence is TGTGCCAGCAGGCTTGCACAGGGGACTGAGCAGTTCTTC. The rearrangement joins TRBV12-3 or TRBV12-4 to TRBJ2-1, with TRBD1 matching over 7 bases. CDR3 length equals 13 residues. Trimming at V came to 6 bases and at J to 9 bases, leaving 8 bases not matched to a gene.

CDR3 DNA: TGCGCCAGCAGCGGGACCGGGACAGGGGAATACACCGGGGAGCTGTTTTTT. This translates into CASSGTGTGEYTGELFF. The J gene is TRBJ2-2, the V gene TRBV5-1, with 10 bases matching TRBD1. The CDR3 is 17 residues long. Trimming took 4 bases from V and 3 from J; bases not matched to a gene: 9. Germline-derived CDR1 and CDR2 are SGHRS and YFSETQ.

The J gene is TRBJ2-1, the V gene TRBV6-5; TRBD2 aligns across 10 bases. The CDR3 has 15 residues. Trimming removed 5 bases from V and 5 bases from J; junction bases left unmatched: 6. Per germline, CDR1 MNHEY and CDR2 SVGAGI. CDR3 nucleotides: TGTGCCAGCAGTACGAGACTAGCGGGCCACAATGAGCAGTTCTTC. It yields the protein CASSTRLAGHNEQFF.

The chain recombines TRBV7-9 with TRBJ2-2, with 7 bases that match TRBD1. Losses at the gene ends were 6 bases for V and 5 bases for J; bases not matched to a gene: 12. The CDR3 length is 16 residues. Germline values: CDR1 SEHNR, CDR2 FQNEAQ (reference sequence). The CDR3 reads CASSSPTGTETGELFF. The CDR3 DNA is TGTGCCAGCAGTTCCCCCACCGGGACAGAGACCGGGGAGCTGTTTTTT.

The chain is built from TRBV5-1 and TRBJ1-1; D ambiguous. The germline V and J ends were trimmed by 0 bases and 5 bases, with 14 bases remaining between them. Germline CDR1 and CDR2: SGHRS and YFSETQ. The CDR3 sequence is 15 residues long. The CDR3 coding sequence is TGCGCCAGCAGCTTGGCTGGCAGCGGTGAGACTGAAGCTTTCTTT. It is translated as CASSLAGSGETEAFF.

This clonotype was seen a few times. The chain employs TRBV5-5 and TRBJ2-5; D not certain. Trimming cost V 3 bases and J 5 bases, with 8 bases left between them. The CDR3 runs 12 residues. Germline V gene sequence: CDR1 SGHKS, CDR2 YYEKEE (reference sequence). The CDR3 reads CASSSLGETQYF. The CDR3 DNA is TGTGCCAGCAGCTCCTTAGGGGAGACCCAGTACTTC.